This T cell receptor beta chain originates from a study of blood T cell repertoires in COVID-19. Overall study context: The United States, Italy and Spain were the sources of the acute and convalescent COVID-19 samples. Sources were T cells, B-cell-depleted T cells, or PBMCs; the material itself was cDNA or gDNA.

CDR3 length: 14 residues. V lost 1 base and J 1 base, leaving 7 bases between the germline ends. The germline V gene has CDR1 SEHNR and CDR2 FQNEAQ (reference sequence). How the authors handled the data: Estimates of nucleated cell counts were drawn from the amplification of reference gene primers. Clones were sequenced by immunoSEQ multiplex PCR, and TCRdb holds only the in-frame ones, with some missing. V and J calls and clone size follow that table, whereas D and trimming were derived from the DNA. The data hold 430,000 or so clones, with 88% observed a single time. Categorization into cohorts depended on clinical history that participants reported.

This chain uses TRBV7-9 with TRBJ1-2; no firm D call. Sequenced sample: PBMCs or T cells enriched from blood (not recorded which). This receptor was identified in a woman aged 40 to 49 who had recovered from COVID-19. The CDR3 bases are TGTGCCAGCAGCTTAGGAGGCGGTAACTATGGCTACACCTTC. Amino acids: CASSLGGGNYGYTF.